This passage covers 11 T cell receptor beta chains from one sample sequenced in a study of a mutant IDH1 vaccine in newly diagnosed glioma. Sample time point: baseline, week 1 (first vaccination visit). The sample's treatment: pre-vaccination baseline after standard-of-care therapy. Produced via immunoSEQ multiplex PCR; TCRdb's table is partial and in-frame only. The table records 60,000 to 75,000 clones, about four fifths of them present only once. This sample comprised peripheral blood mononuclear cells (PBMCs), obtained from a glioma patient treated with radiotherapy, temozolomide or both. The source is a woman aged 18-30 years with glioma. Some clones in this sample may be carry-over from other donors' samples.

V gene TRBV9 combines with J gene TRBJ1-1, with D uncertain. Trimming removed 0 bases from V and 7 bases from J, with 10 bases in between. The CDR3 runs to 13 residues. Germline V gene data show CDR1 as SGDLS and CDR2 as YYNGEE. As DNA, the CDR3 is TGTGCCAGCAGCGTAGTTGAGGGTAGTGAAGCTTTCTTT. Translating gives CASSVVEGSEAFF.

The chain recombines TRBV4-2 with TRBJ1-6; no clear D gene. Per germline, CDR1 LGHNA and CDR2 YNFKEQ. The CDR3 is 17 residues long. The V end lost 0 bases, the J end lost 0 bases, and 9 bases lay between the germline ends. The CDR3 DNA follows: TGTGCCAGCAGCCAAGATCGTAGAAGCTCCTATAATTCACCCCTCCACTTT. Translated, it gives CASSQDRRSSYNSPLHF.

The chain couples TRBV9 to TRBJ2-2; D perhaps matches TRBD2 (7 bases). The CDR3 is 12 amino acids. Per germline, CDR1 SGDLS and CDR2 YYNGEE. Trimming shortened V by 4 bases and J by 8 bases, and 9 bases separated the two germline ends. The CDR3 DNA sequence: TGTGCCAGCAGCCGGGGGGCTGGGGAGCTGTTTTTT. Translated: CASSRGAGELFF.

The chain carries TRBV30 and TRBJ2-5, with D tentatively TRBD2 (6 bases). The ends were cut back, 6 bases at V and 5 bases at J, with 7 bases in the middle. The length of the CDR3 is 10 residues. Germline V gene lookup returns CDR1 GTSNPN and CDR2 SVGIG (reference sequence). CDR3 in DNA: TGTGCCTGTGGGGGGGAGACCCAGTACTTC. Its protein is CACGGETQYF.

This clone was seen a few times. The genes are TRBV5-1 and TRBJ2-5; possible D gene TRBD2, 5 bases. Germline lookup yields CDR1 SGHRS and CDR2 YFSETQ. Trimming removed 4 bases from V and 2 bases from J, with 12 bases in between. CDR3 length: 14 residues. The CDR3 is CASSLRTDQETQYF. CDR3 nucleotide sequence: TGCGCCAGCAGCCTGCGGACTGATCAAGAGACCCAGTACTTC.

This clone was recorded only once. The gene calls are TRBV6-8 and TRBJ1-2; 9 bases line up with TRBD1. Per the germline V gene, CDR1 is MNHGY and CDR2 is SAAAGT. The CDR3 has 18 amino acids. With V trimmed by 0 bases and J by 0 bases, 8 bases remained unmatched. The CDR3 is CASSYSKRQGEANYGYTF. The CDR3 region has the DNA TGTGCCAGCAGTTACTCGAAAAGACAGGGGGAAGCTAACTATGGCTACACCTTC.

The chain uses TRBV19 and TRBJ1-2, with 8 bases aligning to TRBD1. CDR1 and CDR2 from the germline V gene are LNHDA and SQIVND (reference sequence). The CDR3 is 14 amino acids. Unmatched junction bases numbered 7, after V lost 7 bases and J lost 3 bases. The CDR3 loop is CASIAVDRDYGYTF. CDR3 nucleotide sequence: TGTGCCAGTATCGCCGTGGACAGGGACTATGGCTACACCTTC.

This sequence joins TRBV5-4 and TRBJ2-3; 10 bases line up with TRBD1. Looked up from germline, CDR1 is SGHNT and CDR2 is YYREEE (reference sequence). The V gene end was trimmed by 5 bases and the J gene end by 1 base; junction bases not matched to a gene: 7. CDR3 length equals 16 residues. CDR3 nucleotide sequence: TGTGCCAGCAGGTCTGGAGGGACAGGGGGCACAGATACGCAGTATTTT. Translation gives CASRSGGTGGTDTQYF.

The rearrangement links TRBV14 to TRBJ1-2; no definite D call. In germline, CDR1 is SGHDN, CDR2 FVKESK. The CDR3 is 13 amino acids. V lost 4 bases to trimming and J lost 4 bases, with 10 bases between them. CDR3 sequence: CASSRRGTYGYTF. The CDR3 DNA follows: TGTGCCAGCAGCCGGCGGGGAACCTATGGCTACACCTTC.

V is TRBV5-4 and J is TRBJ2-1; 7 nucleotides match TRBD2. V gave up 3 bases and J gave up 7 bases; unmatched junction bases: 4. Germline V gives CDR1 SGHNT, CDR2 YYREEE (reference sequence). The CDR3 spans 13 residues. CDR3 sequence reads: CASSSLATNEQFF. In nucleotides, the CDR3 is TGTGCCAGCAGCTCACTAGCGACTAATGAGCAGTTCTTC.

The chain's CDR3 is CASKEAGPPSGANVLTF. The CDR3 bases are TGTGCCAGCAAGGAAGCGGGACCCCCCTCTGGGGCCAACGTCCTGACTTTC. The V gene is TRBV25-1, the J gene TRBJ2-6; 7 bases fit TRBD2. J was trimmed by 0 bases and V by 7 bases; bases with no gene match: 9. Looked up from germline, CDR1 is MGHDK and CDR2 is SYGVNS. CDR3 length: 17 amino acids.